The 9 T cell receptor beta chains below were found in one sample sequenced in a study of T cell changes during pregnancy in multiple sclerosis. Data came from immunoSEQ multiplex PCR; TCRdb stores just in-frame clones and leaves some out. The sample contains roughly 18,000 clones, approximately 85% of which appear only once. Material: CD8+ T cells from peripheral blood mononuclear cells, obtained in the second trimester of pregnancy. All receptors come from a female donor in good health, enrolled as a control in a pregnancy study.

The V gene is TRBV28, the J gene TRBJ1-1, with 8 positions matching TRBD1. Trimming at V came to 5 bases and at J to 2 bases, leaving 4 bases not matched to a gene. CDR3 size: 14 residues. Germline assignment: CDR1 MDHEN and CDR2 SYDVKM. CDR3 coding DNA: TGTGCCAGCAGTATAGGACAGGGAAACACTGAAGCTTTCTTT. It translates to CASSIGQGNTEAFF.

The V call is TRBV19, the J call TRBJ2-3; TRBD2 matches 11 bases. CDR3 length equals 15 residues. CDR1 is LNHDA, CDR2 SQIVND, per germline (reference sequence). Trimming removed 4 bases from V and 3 bases from J; junction bases left unmatched: 3. The CDR3 DNA reads TGTGCCAGTAGTAACCGACTAGCGGGGACAGATACGCAGTATTTT. It specifies CASSNRLAGTDTQYF. Combining the CDR3 with reference TRBV19 and TRBJ2-3 gives the whole variable domain DGGITQSPKYLFRKEGQNVTLSCEQNLNHDAMYWYRQDPGQGLRLIYYSQIVNDFQKGDIAEGYSVSREKKESFPLTVTSAQKNPTAFYLCASSNRLAGTDTQYFGPGTRLTVL.

J is TRBJ1-2 and V is TRBV4-1, with 8 positions matching TRBD1. CDR3 length: 19 amino acids. Germline V gene data show CDR1 as MGHRA and CDR2 as YSYEKL. V lost 2 bases and J lost 1; bases outside the gene matches: 15. The CDR3 here is CASSQPELEDRAYNYGYTF. The CDR3 DNA follows: TGCGCCAGCAGCCAACCCGAGCTCGAGGACAGGGCATATAACTATGGCTACACCTTC.

The chain couples TRBV5-8 to TRBJ2-3; D is undetermined. Germline V CDR1 and CDR2: SGHTS, YDEGEE. Trimming removed 4 bases from V and 0 bases from J, with 3 bases in between. The CDR3 runs 12 residues. Written as DNA, the CDR3 is TGTGCCAGCAGCCGGAGCACAGATACGCAGTATTTT. This gives the protein CASSRSTDTQYF.

As for this clone: An end of the junction does not agree with germline; a read error may underlie this. The V and J genes are TRBV4-3 and TRBJ1-6; no clear D. In germline, CDR1 is LGHNA, CDR2 YSLEER. The CDR3 has 16 amino acids. The CDR3 DNA reads TGCGCCAGCAGGCAAGACTGGAGCTCCTATAATTCACCCCTCCACTTT. Amino acids: CASRQDWSSYNSPLHF.

The chain employs TRBV4-1 and TRBJ1-1; D not certain. Germline-derived CDR1 and CDR2 are MGHRA and YSYEKL. The CDR3 has 12 residues. The V end was cut by 0 bases, the J end by 11 bases, with 10 bases between. CDR3 sequence: CASSQDPHVAFF. In nucleotides, the CDR3 is TGCGCCAGCAGCCAAGATCCCCATGTCGCTTTCTTT.

The J gene is TRBJ1-6, the V gene TRBV5-4, with D perhaps matching TRBD1 (6 bases). CDR3 length: 15 amino acids. From germline, CDR1 is SGHNT and CDR2 YYREEE (reference sequence). V lost 4 bases, J lost 12 bases, and 20 bases lay in between. This CDR3 is CASSPHRQEMGPLHF. CDR3 sequence (DNA): TGTGCCAGCAGCCCACACCGACAGGAAATGGGACCCCTCCACTTT.

The V call is TRBV7-2, the J call TRBJ2-7, with a weak D call TRBD1 (5 bases). In germline, CDR1 is SGHTA, CDR2 FQGNSA. V lost 1 base and J lost 2, with 15 bases in between. The CDR3 consists of 16 residues. For the CDR3, the DNA is TGTGCCAGCAGCTTAGTTCAGGGCCTGCCAACCTACGAGCAGTACTTC. It is translated as CASSLVQGLPTYEQYF.

The chain carries TRBV10-3 and TRBJ1-6; D is unresolved. V was shortened by 2 bases and J by 5 bases, with 7 bases between the two germline ends. Germline values: CDR1 ENHRY, CDR2 SYGVKD. The CDR3 runs 14 residues. The CDR3 DNA reads as TGTGCCATCAGTGAGGGCGGAAATAATTCACCCCTCCACTTT. As protein: CAISEGGNNSPLHF.